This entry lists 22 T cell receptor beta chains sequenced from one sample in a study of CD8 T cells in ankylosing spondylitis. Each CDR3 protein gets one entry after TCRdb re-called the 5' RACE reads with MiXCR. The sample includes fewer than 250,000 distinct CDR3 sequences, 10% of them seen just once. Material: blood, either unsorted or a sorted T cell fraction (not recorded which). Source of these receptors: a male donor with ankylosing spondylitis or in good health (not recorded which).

This chain's CDR3 is CATRGQGLEETQYF. The CDR3 nucleotides read TGCGCCACCAGAGGACAGGGGCTAGAAGAGACCCAGTACTTC. V is TRBV5-1 and J is TRBJ2-5; 9 nucleotides align to TRBD1. This CDR3 region has 14 residues. Trimming took 9 bases from V and 3 from J; bases not matched to a gene: 9. From germline, CDR1 is SGHRS and CDR2 YFSETQ. The entire variable domain, with the rest obtained from reference TRBV5-1 and TRBJ2-5, is as follows: KAGVTQTPRYLIKTRGQQVTLSCSPISGHRSVSWYQQTPGQGLQFLFEYFSETQRNKGNFPGRFSGRQFSNSRSEMNVSTLELGDSALYLCATRGQGLEETQYFGPGTRLLVL.

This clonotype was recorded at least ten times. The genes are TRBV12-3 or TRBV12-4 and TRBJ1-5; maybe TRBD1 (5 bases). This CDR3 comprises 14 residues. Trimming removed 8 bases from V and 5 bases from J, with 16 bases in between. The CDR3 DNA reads TGTGCCAGCGGACTGGGGGGGAGAGATCAGCCCCAGCATTTT. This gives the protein CASGLGGRDQPQHF.

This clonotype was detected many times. CDR3 DNA sequence: TGCGCCAGCAGCTTGAAATCGGCAGGTGATTCACCCCTCCACTTT. This codes for CASSLKSAGDSPLHF. The chain carries TRBV5-1 and TRBJ1-6; the D is unclear. This CDR3 is built from 15 residues. Looked up from germline, CDR1 is SGHRS and CDR2 is YFSETQ. V lost 1 base and J 8 bases, leaving 13 bases between the germline ends.

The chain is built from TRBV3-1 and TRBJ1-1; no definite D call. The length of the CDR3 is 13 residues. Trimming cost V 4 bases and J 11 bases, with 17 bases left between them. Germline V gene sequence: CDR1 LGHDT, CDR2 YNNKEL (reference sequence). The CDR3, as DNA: TGTGCCAGCAGCCGGCTAAGGGATGTAGGTGCTTTCTTT. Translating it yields CASSRLRDVGAFF.

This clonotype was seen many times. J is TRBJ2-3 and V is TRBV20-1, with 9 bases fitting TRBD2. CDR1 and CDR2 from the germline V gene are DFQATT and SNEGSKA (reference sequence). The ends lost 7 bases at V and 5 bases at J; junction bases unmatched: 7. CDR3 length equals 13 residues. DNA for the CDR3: TGCAGTGACTCGCGGGGGGGCCTAGATACGCAGTATTTT. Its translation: CSDSRGGLDTQYF.

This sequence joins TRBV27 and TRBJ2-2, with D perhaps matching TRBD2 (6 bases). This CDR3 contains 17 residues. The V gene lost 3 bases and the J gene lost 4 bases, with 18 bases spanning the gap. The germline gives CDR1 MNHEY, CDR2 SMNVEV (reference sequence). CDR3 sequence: CASSFIMREVVTGELFF. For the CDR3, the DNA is TGTGCCAGCAGTTTTATCATGAGGGAGGTGGTCACCGGGGAGCTGTTTTTT.

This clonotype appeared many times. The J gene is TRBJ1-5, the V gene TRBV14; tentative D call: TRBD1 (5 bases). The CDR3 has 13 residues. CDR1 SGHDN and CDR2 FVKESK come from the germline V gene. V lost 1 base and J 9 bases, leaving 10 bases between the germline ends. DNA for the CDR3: TGTGCCAGCAGCCAAGGGTTCGGGGGGCCCCAGCATTTT. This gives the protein CASSQGFGGPQHF. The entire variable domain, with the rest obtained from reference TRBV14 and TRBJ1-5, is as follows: EAGVTQFPSHSVIEKGQTVTLRCDPISGHDNLYWYRRVMGKEIKFLLHFVKESKQDESGMPNNRFLAERTGGTYSTLKVQPAELEDSGVYFCASSQGFGGPQHFGDGTRLSIL.

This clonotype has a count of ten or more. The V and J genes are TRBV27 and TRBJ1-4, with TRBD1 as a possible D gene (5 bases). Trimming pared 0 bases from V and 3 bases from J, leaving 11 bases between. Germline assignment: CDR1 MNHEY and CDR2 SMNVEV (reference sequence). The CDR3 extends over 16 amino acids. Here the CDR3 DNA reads TGTGCCAGCAGTTTATCGTACGACAGTCCTAATGAAAAACTGTTTTTT. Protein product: CASSLSYDSPNEKLFF.

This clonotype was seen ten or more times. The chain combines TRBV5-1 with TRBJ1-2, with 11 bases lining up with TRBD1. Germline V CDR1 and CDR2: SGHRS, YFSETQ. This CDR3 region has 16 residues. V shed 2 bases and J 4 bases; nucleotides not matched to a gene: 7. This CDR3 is CASSFTRDRGSYGYTF. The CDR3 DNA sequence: TGCGCCAGCAGCTTCACTCGGGACAGGGGGTCCTATGGCTACACCTTC. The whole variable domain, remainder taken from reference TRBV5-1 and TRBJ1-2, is KAGVTQTPRYLIKTRGQQVTLSCSPISGHRSVSWYQQTPGQGLQFLFEYFSETQRNKGNFPGRFSGRQFSNSRSEMNVSTLELGDSALYLCASSFTRDRGSYGYTFGSGTRLTVV.

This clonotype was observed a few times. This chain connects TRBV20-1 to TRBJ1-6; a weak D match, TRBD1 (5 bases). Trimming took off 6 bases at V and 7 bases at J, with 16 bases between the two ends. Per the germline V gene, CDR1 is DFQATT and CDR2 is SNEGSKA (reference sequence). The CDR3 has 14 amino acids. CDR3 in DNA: TGCAGTGCAGGTGTCGGACACCCGAATTCACCCCTCCACTTT. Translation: CSAGVGHPNSPLHF.

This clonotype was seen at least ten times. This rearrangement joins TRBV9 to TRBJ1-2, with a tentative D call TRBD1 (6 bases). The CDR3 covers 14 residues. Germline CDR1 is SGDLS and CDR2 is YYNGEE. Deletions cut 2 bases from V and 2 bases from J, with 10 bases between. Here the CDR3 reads CASSVADSNYGYTF. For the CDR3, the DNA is TGTGCCAGCAGCGTGGCGGACAGCAACTATGGCTACACCTTC.

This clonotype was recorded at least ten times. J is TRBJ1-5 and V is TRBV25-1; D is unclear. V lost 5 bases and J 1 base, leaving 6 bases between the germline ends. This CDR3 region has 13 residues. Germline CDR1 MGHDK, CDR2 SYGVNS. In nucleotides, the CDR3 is TGTGCCAGCAGTTACGGCAGCAATCAGCCCCAGCATTTT. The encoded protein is CASSYGSNQPQHF.

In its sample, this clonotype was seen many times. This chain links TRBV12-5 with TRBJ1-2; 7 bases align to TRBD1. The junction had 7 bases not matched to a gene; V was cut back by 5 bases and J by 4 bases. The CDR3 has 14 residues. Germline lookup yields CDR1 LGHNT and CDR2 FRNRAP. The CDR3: CASGPPRQGYGYTF. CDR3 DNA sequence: TGTGCTAGTGGTCCGCCTCGACAGGGCTATGGCTACACCTTC.

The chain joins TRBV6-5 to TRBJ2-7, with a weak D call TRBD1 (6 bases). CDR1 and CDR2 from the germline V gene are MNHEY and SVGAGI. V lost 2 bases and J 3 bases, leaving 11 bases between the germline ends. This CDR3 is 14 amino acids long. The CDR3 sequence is CASSYAQGHYEQYF. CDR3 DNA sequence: TGTGCCAGCAGTTACGCACAGGGACACTACGAGCAGTACTTC.

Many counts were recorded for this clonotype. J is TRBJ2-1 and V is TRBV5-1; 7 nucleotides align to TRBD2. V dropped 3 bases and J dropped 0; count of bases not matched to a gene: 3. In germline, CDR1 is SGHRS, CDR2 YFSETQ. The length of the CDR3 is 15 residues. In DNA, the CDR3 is TGCGCCAGCAGCTCGTCGGGGGGCTCCTACAATGAGCAGTTCTTC. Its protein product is CASSSSGGSYNEQFF. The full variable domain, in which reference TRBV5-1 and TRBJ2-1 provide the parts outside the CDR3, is KAGVTQTPRYLIKTRGQQVTLSCSPISGHRSVSWYQQTPGQGLQFLFEYFSETQRNKGNFPGRFSGRQFSNSRSEMNVSTLELGDSALYLCASSSSGGSYNEQFFGPGTRLTVL.

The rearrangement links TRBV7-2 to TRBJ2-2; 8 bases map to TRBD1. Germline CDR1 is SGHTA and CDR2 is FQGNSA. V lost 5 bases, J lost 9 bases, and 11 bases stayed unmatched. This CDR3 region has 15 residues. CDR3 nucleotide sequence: TGTGCCAGCAGCCCCGGACAGGGAGTAGACCGGGAGCTGTTTTTT. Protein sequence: CASSPGQGVDRELFF.

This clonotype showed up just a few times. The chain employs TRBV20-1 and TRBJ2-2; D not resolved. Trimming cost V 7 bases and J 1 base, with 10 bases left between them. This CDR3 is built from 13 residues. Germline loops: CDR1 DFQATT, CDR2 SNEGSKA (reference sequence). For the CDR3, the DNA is TGCAGTGGCACAACAGTGAACACCGGGGAGCTGTTTTTT. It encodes CSGTTVNTGELFF.

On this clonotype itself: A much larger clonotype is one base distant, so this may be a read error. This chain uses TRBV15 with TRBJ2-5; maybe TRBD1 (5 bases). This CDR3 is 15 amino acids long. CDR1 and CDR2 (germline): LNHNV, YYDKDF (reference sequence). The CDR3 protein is CATSRDRVSQGTQYF. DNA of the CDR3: TGTGCCACCAGCAGAGACAGGGTTTCTCAAGGGACCCAGTACTTC.

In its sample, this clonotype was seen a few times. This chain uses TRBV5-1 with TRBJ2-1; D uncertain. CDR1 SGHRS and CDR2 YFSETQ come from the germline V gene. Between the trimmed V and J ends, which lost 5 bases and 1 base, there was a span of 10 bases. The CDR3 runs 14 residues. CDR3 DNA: TGCGCCAGCAGGGCCATGGGGTCCTACAATGAGCAGTTCTTC. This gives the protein CASRAMGSYNEQFF.

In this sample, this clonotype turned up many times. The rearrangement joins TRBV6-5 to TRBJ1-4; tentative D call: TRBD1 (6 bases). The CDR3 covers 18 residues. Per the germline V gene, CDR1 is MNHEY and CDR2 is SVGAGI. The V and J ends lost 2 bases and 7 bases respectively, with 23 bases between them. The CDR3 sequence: CASSYLPAQGPRGEKLFF. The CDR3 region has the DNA TGTGCCAGCAGTTACCTCCCAGCCCAGGGGCCTAGAGGTGAAAAACTGTTTTTT.

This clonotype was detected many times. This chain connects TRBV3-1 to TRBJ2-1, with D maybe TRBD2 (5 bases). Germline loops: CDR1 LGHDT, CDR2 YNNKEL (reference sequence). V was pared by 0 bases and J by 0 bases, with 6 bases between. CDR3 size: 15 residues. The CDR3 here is CASSQDSGSYNEQFF. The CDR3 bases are TGTGCCAGCAGCCAAGACAGCGGCTCCTACAATGAGCAGTTCTTC.

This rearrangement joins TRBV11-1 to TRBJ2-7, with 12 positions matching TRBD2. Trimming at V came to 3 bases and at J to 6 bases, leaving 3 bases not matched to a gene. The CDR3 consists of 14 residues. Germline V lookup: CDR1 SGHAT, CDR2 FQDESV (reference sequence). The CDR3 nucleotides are TGTGCCAGCAGCTTGACTAGCGGGAGTACCGAGCAGTACTTC. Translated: CASSLTSGSTEQYF. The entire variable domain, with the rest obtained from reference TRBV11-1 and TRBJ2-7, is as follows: EAEVAQSPRYKITEKSQAVAFWCDPISGHATLYWYRQILGQGPELLVQFQDESVVDDSQLPKDRFSAERLKGVDSTLKIQPAELGDSAMYLCASSLTSGSTEQYFGPGTRLTVT.